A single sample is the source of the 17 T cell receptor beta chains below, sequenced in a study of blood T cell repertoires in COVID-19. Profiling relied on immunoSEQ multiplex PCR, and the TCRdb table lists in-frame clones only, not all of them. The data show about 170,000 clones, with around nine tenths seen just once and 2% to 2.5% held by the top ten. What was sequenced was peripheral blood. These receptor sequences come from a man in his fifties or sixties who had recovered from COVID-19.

The CDR3 DNA reads TGTGCCAGCAGCTTGCTAATACCAGGGATTAAAAGTGGCTACACCTTC. It codes for CASSLLIPGIKSGYTF. The chain links TRBV5-6 to TRBJ1-2; tentatively, D is TRBD1 (5 bases). The CDR3 totals 16 residues. V dropped 1 base and J dropped 7 bases, with 20 bases sitting between them. Germline loops: CDR1 SGHDT, CDR2 YYEEEE.

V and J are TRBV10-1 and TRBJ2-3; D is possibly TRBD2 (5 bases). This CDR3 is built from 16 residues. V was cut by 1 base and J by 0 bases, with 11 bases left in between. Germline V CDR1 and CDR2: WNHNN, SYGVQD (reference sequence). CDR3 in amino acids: CASSEYSGTSTDTQYF. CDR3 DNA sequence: TGCGCCAGCAGTGAGTACAGCGGCACTAGCACAGATACGCAGTATTTT.

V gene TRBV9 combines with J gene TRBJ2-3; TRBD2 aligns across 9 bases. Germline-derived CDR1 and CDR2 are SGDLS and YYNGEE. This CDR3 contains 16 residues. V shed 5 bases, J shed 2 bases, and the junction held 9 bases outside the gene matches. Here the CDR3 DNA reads TGTGCCAGCAGACCCTCTAGCGGGATCTCCACAGATACGCAGTATTTT. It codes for CASRPSSGISTDTQYF.

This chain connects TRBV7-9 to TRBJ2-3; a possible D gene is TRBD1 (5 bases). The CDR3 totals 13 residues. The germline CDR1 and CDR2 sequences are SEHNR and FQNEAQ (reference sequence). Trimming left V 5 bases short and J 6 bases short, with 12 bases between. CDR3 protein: CASSTQGKDTQYF. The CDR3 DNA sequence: TGTGCCAGCAGCACCCAGGGAAAGGATACGCAGTATTTT.

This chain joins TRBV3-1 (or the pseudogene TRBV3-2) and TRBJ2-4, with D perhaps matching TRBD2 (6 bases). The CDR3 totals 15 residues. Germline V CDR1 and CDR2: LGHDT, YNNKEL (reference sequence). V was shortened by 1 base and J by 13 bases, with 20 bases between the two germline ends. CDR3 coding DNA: TGTGCCAGCAGCCAAGGAGGGATCGAGCGGGCCATCCAGTACTTC. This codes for CASSQGGIERAIQYF.

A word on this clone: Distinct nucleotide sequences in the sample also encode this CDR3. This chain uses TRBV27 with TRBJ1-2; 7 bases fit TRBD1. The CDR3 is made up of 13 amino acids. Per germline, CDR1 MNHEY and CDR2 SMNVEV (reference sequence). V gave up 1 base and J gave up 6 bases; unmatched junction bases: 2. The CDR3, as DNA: TGTGCCAGCAGTTTATACAGGGGTGATGGCTACACCTTC. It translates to CASSLYRGDGYTF.

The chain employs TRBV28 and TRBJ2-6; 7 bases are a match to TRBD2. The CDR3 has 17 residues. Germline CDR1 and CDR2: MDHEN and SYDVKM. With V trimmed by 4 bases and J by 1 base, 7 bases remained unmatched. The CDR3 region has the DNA TGTGCCAGCAGTTCCGGGAGGACGATTTCTGGGGCCAACGTCCTGACTTTC. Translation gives CASSSGRTISGANVLTF.

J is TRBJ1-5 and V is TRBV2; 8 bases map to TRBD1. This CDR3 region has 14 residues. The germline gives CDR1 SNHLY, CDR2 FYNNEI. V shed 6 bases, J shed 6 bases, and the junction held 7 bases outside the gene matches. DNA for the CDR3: TGTGCCAGCAGCGCAGGACAGGGAAGTCAGCCCCAGCATTTT. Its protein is CASSAGQGSQPQHF.

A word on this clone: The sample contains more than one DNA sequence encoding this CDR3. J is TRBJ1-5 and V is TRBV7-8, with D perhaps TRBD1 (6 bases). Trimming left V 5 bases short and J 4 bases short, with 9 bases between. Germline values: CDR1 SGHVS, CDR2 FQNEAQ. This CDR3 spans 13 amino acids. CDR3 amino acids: CASSHDRNQPQHF. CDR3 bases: TGTGCCAGCAGCCATGACAGGAATCAGCCCCAGCATTTT.

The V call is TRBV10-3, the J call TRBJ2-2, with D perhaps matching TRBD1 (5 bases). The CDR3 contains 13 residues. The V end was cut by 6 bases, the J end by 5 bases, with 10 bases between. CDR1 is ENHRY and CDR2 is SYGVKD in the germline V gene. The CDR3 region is CAISQGKTGELFF. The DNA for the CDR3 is TGTGCCATCAGCCAGGGAAAGACCGGGGAGCTGTTTTTT.

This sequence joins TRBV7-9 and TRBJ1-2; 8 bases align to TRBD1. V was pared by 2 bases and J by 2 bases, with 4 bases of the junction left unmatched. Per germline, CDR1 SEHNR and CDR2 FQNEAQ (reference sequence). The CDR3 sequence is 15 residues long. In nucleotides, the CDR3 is TGTGCCAGCAGCTTACAGGGGGCGAGAAACTATGGCTACACCTTC. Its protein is CASSLQGARNYGYTF.

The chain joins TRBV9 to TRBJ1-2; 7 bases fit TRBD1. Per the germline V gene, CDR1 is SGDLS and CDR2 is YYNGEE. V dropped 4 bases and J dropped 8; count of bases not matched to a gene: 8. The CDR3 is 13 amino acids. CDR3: CASSPDRVGGYTF. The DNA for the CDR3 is TGTGCCAGCAGCCCCGACAGGGTGGGCGGCTACACCTTC.

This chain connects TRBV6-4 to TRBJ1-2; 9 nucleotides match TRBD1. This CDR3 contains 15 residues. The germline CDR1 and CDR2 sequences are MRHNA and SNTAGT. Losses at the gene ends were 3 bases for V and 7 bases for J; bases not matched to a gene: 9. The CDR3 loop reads CASSEGPDRGTGYTF. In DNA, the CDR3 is TGTGCCAGCAGTGAAGGGCCGGACAGGGGCACTGGCTACACCTTC.

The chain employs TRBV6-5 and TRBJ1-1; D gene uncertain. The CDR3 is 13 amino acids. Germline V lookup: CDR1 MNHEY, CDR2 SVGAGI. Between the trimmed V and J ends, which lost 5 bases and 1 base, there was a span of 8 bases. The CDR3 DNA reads TGTGCCAGCAGTCGGAGTAAGAACACTGAAGCTTTCTTT. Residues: CASSRSKNTEAFF.

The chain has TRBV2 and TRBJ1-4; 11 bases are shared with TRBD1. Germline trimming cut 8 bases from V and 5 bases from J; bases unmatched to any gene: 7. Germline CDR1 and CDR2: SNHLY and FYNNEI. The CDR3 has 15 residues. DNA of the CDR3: TGTGCCAGCCGTAGGACAGGGGGCAGCAATGAAAAACTGTTTTTT. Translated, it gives CASRRTGGSNEKLFF.

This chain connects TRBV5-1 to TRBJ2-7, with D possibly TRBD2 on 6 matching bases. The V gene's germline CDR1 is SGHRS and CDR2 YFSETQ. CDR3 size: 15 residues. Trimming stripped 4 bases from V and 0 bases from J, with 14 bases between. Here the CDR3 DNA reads TGCGCCAGCAGCGCTGGACTGGGGGGCTCCTACGAGCAGTACTTC. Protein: CASSAGLGGSYEQYF.

CDR3 DNA sequence: TGTGCCAGCAGTTTAGGGGTGCTAGCGGGGGCACAAGAGACCCAGTACTTC. This codes for CASSLGVLAGAQETQYF. The chain joins TRBV6-2 or TRBV6-3 to TRBJ2-5; 10 positions match TRBD2. CDR1 and CDR2 from the germline V gene are MNHEY and SVGEGT. Trimming took 4 bases from V and 2 from J; bases not matched to a gene: 10. The CDR3 loop spans 17 amino acids.